This TCR beta chain is from a study of cytomegalovirus exposure and HLA in healthy donors. The PCR employed 60 Vbeta primers together with 13 Jbeta primers. Only in-frame clones appear in the TCRdb table, and some are missing; sequencing was by immunoSEQ multiplex PCR. The table includes about 180,000 clones, 65% to 85% detected once. The J segment lost 2 bases and the V segment lost 2 bases, leaving 6 bases of the junction unmatched. The CDR3 extends over 15 amino acids. The germline CDR1 and CDR2 sequences are MNHEY and SVGAGI. The gene calls are TRBV6-5 and TRBJ2-7; TRBD2 agrees at 7 bases. Material for sequencing was PBMCs. The receptor comes from a girl under 18 in good health and CMV-seropositive. This chain's CDR3 is CASSYTGRPAYEQYF. CDR3 in DNA: TGTGCCAGCAGTTACACCGGGAGGCCAGCCTACGAGCAGTACTTC.